These T cell receptor beta chains were read from a single sample in a study of cytomegalovirus exposure and HLA in healthy donors. Assay: immunoSEQ multiplex PCR; the TCRdb copy retains only in-frame clones and omits some. This sample's table has roughly 110,000 clones. Sample: PBMCs. These receptors all come from a man aged 40-50 years in good health and CMV-seropositive. Each CDR3 is given with its conserved first and last residue. The D gene is left open where the match is weak.

d_call: -; j_call: TRBJ1-5; v_call: TRBV27; cdr3_nt: TGTGCCAGCAGTCCCCTTTTTCCTAGCAATCAGCCCCAGCATTTT; cdr3_aa: CASSPLFPSNQPQHF
d_call: -; j_call: TRBJ1-1; v_call: TRBV28; cdr3_nt: TGTGCCAGCAGTTTGGTGAACTTGAACACTGAAGCTTTCTTT; cdr3_aa: CASSLVNLNTEAFF
d_call: TRBD1; j_call: TRBJ2-7; v_call: TRBV2; cdr3_nt: TGTGCCGGGTCGAAATGGACAGGCAGTTACGAGCAGTACTTC; cdr3_aa: CAGSKWTGSYEQYF
d_call: TRBD1; j_call: TRBJ1-1; v_call: TRBV9; cdr3_nt: TGTGCCAGCAGCGCCGGGACAGGGACATCTGAAGCTTTCTTT; cdr3_aa: CASSAGTGTSEAFF
d_call: -; j_call: TRBJ2-7; v_call: TRBV6-5; cdr3_nt: TGTGCCAGCAGGCAGGGACAAAAGAAGCAGTACTTC; cdr3_aa: CASRQGQKKQYF
d_call: TRBD1; j_call: TRBJ1-5; v_call: TRBV5-1; cdr3_nt: TGCGCCAGCAGCTTGGGAGGACAGGGTGCGTACCCCCAGCATTTT; cdr3_aa: CASSLGGQGAYPQHF
d_call: -; j_call: TRBJ1-5; v_call: TRBV7-9; cdr3_nt: TGTGCCAGCAGCTCTAGCGCGTCGTCAGGGCAACAGCCCCAGCATTTT; cdr3_aa: CASSSSASSGQQPQHF
d_call: TRBD2; j_call: TRBJ2-4; v_call: TRBV28; cdr3_nt: TGTGCCAGCAGGGTAGCCACTAGCGGGAGTTTGTGGAACATTCAGTACTTC; cdr3_aa: CASRVATSGSLWNIQYF
d_call: TRBD1; j_call: TRBJ2-6; v_call: TRBV5-4; cdr3_nt: TGTGCCAGCAGCTACCGGGACAGGGGGTCTGGGGCCAACGTCCTGACTTTC; cdr3_aa: CASSYRDRGSGANVLTF
d_call: TRBD1; j_call: TRBJ2-2; v_call: TRBV5-4; cdr3_nt: TGTGCCAGCAGCACGCGGAGACAGGGGTCCACCGGGGAGCTGTTTTTT; cdr3_aa: CASSTRRQGSTGELFF
d_call: TRBD1; j_call: TRBJ2-7; v_call: TRBV28; cdr3_nt: TGTGCCAGCAGTTTAACAGGGGGCTTAAACGAGCAGTACTTC; cdr3_aa: CASSLTGGLNEQYF
d_call: -; j_call: TRBJ2-1; v_call: TRBV5-1; cdr3_nt: TGCGCCAGCAGCTTGTCCGCCCCTGCGGCCTACAATGAGCAGTTCTTC; cdr3_aa: CASSLSAPAAYNEQFF
d_call: -; j_call: TRBJ2-1; v_call: TRBV11-2; cdr3_nt: TGTGCCAGCAGCTTAGAACTCAGCAGGAGGCTTAATGAGCAGTTCTTC; cdr3_aa: CASSLELSRRLNEQFF
d_call: TRBD2; j_call: TRBJ2-3; v_call: TRBV4-2; cdr3_nt: TGTGCCAGCAGGGGACTAGCGGGAGAGGAGGATACGCAGTATTTT; cdr3_aa: CASRGLAGEEDTQYF
d_call: TRBD1; j_call: TRBJ2-7; v_call: TRBV19; cdr3_nt: TGTGCCAGTAGTATAGCGGGGACAGGCGCCTACGAGCAGTACTTC; cdr3_aa: CASSIAGTGAYEQYF
d_call: -; j_call: TRBJ1-6; v_call: TRBV4-1; cdr3_nt: TGCGCCAGCAGCCATTACAGGGTTAATTCACCCCTCCACTTT; cdr3_aa: CASSHYRVNSPLHF
d_call: TRBD1; j_call: TRBJ1-3; v_call: TRBV11-2; cdr3_nt: TGTGCCAGCAGGGAAATCACAGGGGGTACTGGAAACACCATATATTTT; cdr3_aa: CASREITGGTGNTIYF
d_call: -; j_call: TRBJ1-1; v_call: TRBV27; cdr3_nt: TGTGCCAGCAGTCCCGGGAGCACTGAAGCTTTCTTT; cdr3_aa: CASSPGSTEAFF
d_call: TRBD1; j_call: TRBJ2-7; v_call: TRBV6-6; cdr3_nt: TGTGCCAGCAGTTACAGTGAGACAGGGGGCAACGAGCAGTACTTC; cdr3_aa: CASSYSETGGNEQYF
d_call: -; j_call: TRBJ2-1; v_call: TRBV11-2; cdr3_nt: TGTGCCAGCAGCTTGAGGCCGGGAGATGGCTACAATGAGCAGTTCTTC; cdr3_aa: CASSLRPGDGYNEQFF
d_call: TRBD1; j_call: TRBJ1-1; v_call: TRBV18; cdr3_nt: TGTGCCAGCTCACCACGACAGGGGTACACTGAAGCTTTCTTT; cdr3_aa: CASSPRQGYTEAFF
d_call: -; j_call: TRBJ2-6; v_call: TRBV28; cdr3_nt: TGTGCCAGCAGTTTAGGGTTAGCGGCCAACGTCCTGACTTTC; cdr3_aa: CASSLGLAANVLTF
d_call: -; j_call: TRBJ1-5; v_call: TRBV30; cdr3_nt: TGTGCCTGGAGTGTGGGACAATTTAGCAATCAGCCCCAGCATTTT; cdr3_aa: CAWSVGQFSNQPQHF
d_call: -; j_call: TRBJ2-7; v_call: TRBV15; cdr3_nt: TGTGCCACCAGCCCGGGGGCTAGCGGAACCTACGAGCAGTACTTC; cdr3_aa: CATSPGASGTYEQYF
d_call: -; j_call: TRBJ1-1; v_call: TRBV19; cdr3_nt: TGTGCCAGTAGTCACAGAGAGAACACTGAAGCTTTCTTT; cdr3_aa: CASSHRENTEAFF
d_call: -; j_call: TRBJ1-4; v_call: TRBV11-2; cdr3_nt: TGTGCCAGCAGCTTACGACTCGCAACTAATGAAAAACTGTTTTTT; cdr3_aa: CASSLRLATNEKLFF
d_call: TRBD1; j_call: TRBJ2-5; v_call: TRBV10-1; cdr3_nt: TGCGCCAGCAGTGAGTCGGGACAGTATCCAGAGACCCAGTACTTC; cdr3_aa: CASSESGQYPETQYF
d_call: TRBD2; j_call: TRBJ2-7; v_call: TRBV6-6; cdr3_nt: TGTGCCAGCAGTCGAGGACTAGCGATCACCTACGAGCAGTACTTC; cdr3_aa: CASSRGLAITYEQYF
d_call: TRBD2; j_call: TRBJ2-7; v_call: TRBV19; cdr3_nt: TGTGCCAGTAGTACTCCAGGACTAGCGGGAGGCGAGCAGTACTTC; cdr3_aa: CASSTPGLAGGEQYF
d_call: TRBD2; j_call: TRBJ2-7; v_call: TRBV5-1; cdr3_nt: TGCGCCAGCAGTTCGGCCCCGGGACTAGCTGGCTACGAGCAGTACTTC; cdr3_aa: CASSSAPGLAGYEQYF
d_call: -; j_call: TRBJ2-7; v_call: TRBV18; cdr3_nt: TGTGCCAGCTCACCAGGGCAGGGTCCCTACGAGCAGTACTTC; cdr3_aa: CASSPGQGPYEQYF
d_call: -; j_call: TRBJ2-1; v_call: TRBV6-5; cdr3_nt: TGTGCCAGCAGTTTGACAGCCTACAATGAGCAGTTCTTC; cdr3_aa: CASSLTAYNEQFF
d_call: -; j_call: TRBJ1-6; v_call: TRBV7-2; cdr3_nt: TGTGCCAGCAGCTCCCCTGTGATCGCGGCGAGCTCCTATAATTCACCCCTCCACTTT; cdr3_aa: CASSSPVIAASSYNSPLHF
d_call: -; j_call: TRBJ1-2; v_call: TRBV15; cdr3_nt: TGTGCCACCAGCAGAGATGCGGGCTATGGCTACACCTTC; cdr3_aa: CATSRDAGYGYTF
d_call: -; j_call: TRBJ1-1; v_call: TRBV27; cdr3_nt: TGTGCCAGCTTCTACCAGGGGAACACTGAAGCTTTCTTT; cdr3_aa: CASFYQGNTEAFF
d_call: -; j_call: TRBJ2-2; v_call: TRBV18; cdr3_nt: TGTGCCAGCTCACTCAGGGCGACGAACACCGGGGAGCTGTTTTTT; cdr3_aa: CASSLRATNTGELFF
d_call: -; j_call: TRBJ2-7; v_call: TRBV6-5; cdr3_nt: TGTGCCAGCAGTTACGGCCAGGGATCCTACGAGCAGTACTTC; cdr3_aa: CASSYGQGSYEQYF
d_call: TRBD1; j_call: TRBJ2-7; v_call: TRBV5-6; cdr3_nt: TGTGCCAGCAGCTTGGTAGGACAGGGAAACGAGCAGTACTTC; cdr3_aa: CASSLVGQGNEQYF
d_call: -; j_call: TRBJ1-5; v_call: TRBV19; cdr3_nt: TGTGCCAGTAGTATCTATGGGCAGGACTATCAGCCCCAGCATTTT; cdr3_aa: CASSIYGQDYQPQHF
d_call: -; j_call: TRBJ2-3; v_call: TRBV5-1; cdr3_nt: TGCGCCAGCAGCTCGCAGGGGTCCCGGGTGGGAGATACGCAGTATTTT; cdr3_aa: CASSSQGSRVGDTQYF
d_call: TRBD2; j_call: TRBJ2-1; v_call: TRBV4-3; cdr3_nt: TGCGCCAGCAGCCAAGATCATTCTAGCGGAGCCCATAAGAGTTCGATCTTC; cdr3_aa: CASSQDHSSGAHKSSIF
d_call: TRBD1; j_call: TRBJ1-1; v_call: TRBV19; cdr3_nt: TGTGCCAGTAGCGGGACAGTCCGAACTGAAGCTTTCTTT; cdr3_aa: CASSGTVRTEAFF
d_call: TRBD2; j_call: TRBJ2-1; v_call: TRBV19; cdr3_nt: TGTGCCAGTAGTCCTAGCGGGAGCCCTGAAAGTTACAATGAGCAGTTCTTC; cdr3_aa: CASSPSGSPESYNEQFF
d_call: TRBD1; j_call: TRBJ2-3; v_call: TRBV7-9; cdr3_nt: TGTGCCAGCAGCTATGACAGGGGCTGGGGGCTTTACACAGATACGCAGTATTTT; cdr3_aa: CASSYDRGWGLYTDTQYF
d_call: -; j_call: TRBJ2-5; v_call: TRBV28; cdr3_nt: TGTGCCAGCACCGGGGACATGGACGAGACCCAGTACTTC; cdr3_aa: CASTGDMDETQYF
d_call: -; j_call: TRBJ2-2; v_call: TRBV7-2; cdr3_nt: TGTGCCAGCAGCTTAAGTTGGGGGCGGGAGCTGTTTTTT; cdr3_aa: CASSLSWGRELFF
d_call: -; j_call: TRBJ1-5; v_call: TRBV27; cdr3_nt: TGTGCCAGCAGTTTATCGTACGGGCCCCAGCATTTT; cdr3_aa: CASSLSYGPQHF
d_call: -; j_call: TRBJ1-4; v_call: TRBV6-6; cdr3_nt: TGTGCCAGCAGCCCCAACGACAGGCGGGGGGGAAAACTGTTTTTT; cdr3_aa: CASSPNDRRGGKLFF
d_call: -; j_call: TRBJ2-1; v_call: TRBV5-6; cdr3_nt: TGTGCCAGCAGCTTCGGGACTTCCGACAATGAGCAGTTCTTC; cdr3_aa: CASSFGTSDNEQFF
d_call: TRBD2; j_call: TRBJ2-1; v_call: TRBV5-4; cdr3_nt: TGTGCCGCGGGGCGGGAGGGTCCCTACAATGAGCAGTTCTTC; cdr3_aa: CAAGREGPYNEQFF
d_call: TRBD2; j_call: TRBJ2-1; v_call: TRBV12-5; cdr3_nt: TGTGCTAGTGGTTTGGTACCTGTAGCGGGTCCATCCTACAATGAGCAGTTCTTC; cdr3_aa: CASGLVPVAGPSYNEQFF
d_call: TRBD1; j_call: TRBJ2-2; v_call: TRBV6-1; cdr3_nt: TGTGCCAGCAGTGCACAGGGGGACACCGGGGAGCTGTTTTTT; cdr3_aa: CASSAQGDTGELFF
d_call: -; j_call: TRBJ1-2; v_call: TRBV28; cdr3_nt: TGTGCCAGCAGCCCGGTGGGGGGCTATGGCTACACCTTC; cdr3_aa: CASSPVGGYGYTF
d_call: TRBD1; j_call: TRBJ2-1; v_call: TRBV27; cdr3_nt: TGTGCCAGCAGTTTAAGTGGACAGGGTGCCAATGAGCAGTTCTTC; cdr3_aa: CASSLSGQGANEQFF
d_call: TRBD2; j_call: TRBJ2-7; v_call: TRBV2; cdr3_nt: TGTGCCAGCAGCCCTAGCGGGAGATTCTACGAGCAGTACTTC; cdr3_aa: CASSPSGRFYEQYF
d_call: TRBD2; j_call: TRBJ2-7; v_call: TRBV28; cdr3_nt: TGTGCCAGCGGGCTGACTAGCGGGAGATACGAGCAGTACTTC; cdr3_aa: CASGLTSGRYEQYF